This TCR beta chain is from a study of T cell responses to AZD1222 COVID-19 vaccine. Whole-study findings and limits: A reported finding is that nearly half of spike-specific TCRs target unmutated variant regions.

Germline CDR1 and CDR2: MNHNS and SASEGT. Trimming cost V 3 bases and J 1 base, with 12 bases left between them. The CDR3 loop spans 15 amino acids. This clone was recorded a few times. What it binds is unknown. Only in-frame clones appear in the TCRdb table, and some are missing; sequencing was by immunoSEQ multiplex PCR. The table has around 94,000 clones, roughly 80% seen once. Here the sequenced sample was peripheral blood, taken on day 0 of AZD1222 vaccination. The chain carries TRBV6-1 and TRBJ1-2, with D possibly matching TRBD1 (6 bases). The TCR comes from an adult in good health. CDR3 coding DNA: TGTGCCAGCAGTGAGTTACAGGGCAATAACTATGGCTACACCTTC. Protein: CASSELQGNNYGYTF.